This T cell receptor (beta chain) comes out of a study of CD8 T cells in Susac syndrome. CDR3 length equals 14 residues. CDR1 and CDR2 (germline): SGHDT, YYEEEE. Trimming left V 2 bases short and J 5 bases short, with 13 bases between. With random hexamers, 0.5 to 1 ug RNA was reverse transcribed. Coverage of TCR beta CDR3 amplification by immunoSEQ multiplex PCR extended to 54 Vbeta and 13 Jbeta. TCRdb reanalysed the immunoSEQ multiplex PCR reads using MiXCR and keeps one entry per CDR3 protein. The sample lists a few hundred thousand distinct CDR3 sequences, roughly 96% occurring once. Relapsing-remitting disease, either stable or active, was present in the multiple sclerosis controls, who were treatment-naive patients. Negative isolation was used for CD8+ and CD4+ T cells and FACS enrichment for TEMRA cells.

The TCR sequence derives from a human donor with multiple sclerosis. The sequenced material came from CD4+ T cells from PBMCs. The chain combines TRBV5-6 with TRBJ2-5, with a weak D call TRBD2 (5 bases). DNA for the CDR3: TGTGCCAGCAGCTTTCTACGAGGGATGGAGACCCAGTACTTC. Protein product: CASSFLRGMETQYF.